This passage covers 26 T cell receptor beta chains from one sample sequenced in a study of blood T cell repertoires in COVID-19. The protocol was immunoSEQ multiplex PCR, while the TCRdb copy is restricted to in-frame clones and leaves out a portion. The sample holds 60,000 or so clones, more than 75% seen once. Input material: peripheral blood. The receptors were gathered from a human donor in a cohort sampled during active COVID-19.

The gene calls are TRBV28 and TRBJ1-5; weak D call: TRBD1 (5 bases). In germline, CDR1 is MDHEN, CDR2 SYDVKM. This CDR3 is 15 amino acids long. The V end lost 4 bases, the J end lost 4 bases, and 14 bases lay between the germline ends. CDR3 DNA sequence: TGTGCCAGCAGTTCCCCGGTAGGACAAAATCAGCCCCAGCATTTT. Protein product: CASSSPVGQNQPQHF.

This clone appeared a single time. The same CDR3 is also encoded by other DNA sequences in this sample. The rearrangement joins TRBV7-8 to TRBJ1-5, with D possibly TRBD1 on 6 matching bases. This CDR3 is 15 amino acids long. CDR1 and CDR2 from the germline V gene are SGHVS and FQNEAQ. The V end lost 1 base, the J end lost 0 bases, and 7 bases lay between the germline ends. CDR3 region: CASSLDRASNQPQHF. The CDR3, as DNA: TGTGCCAGCAGCTTAGACAGGGCTAGCAATCAGCCCCAGCATTTT. Full variable domain (rest looked up from reference TRBV7-8 and TRBJ1-5): GAGVSQSPRYKVAKRGQDVALRCDPISGHVSLFWYQQALGQGPEFLTYFQNEAQLDKSGLPSDRFFAERPEGSVSTLKIQRTQQEDSAVYLCASSLDRASNQPQHFGDGTRLSIL.

The chain uses TRBV7-6 and TRBJ2-5; perhaps TRBD1 as D (6 bases). The CDR3 has 15 amino acids. Germline-derived CDR1 and CDR2 are SGHVS and FNYEAQ. V lost 0 bases to trimming and J lost 2 bases, with 10 bases between them. This CDR3 is CASSLAGAPQETQYF. DNA for the CDR3: TGTGCCAGCAGCTTAGCGGGGGCTCCGCAAGAGACCCAGTACTTC.

The rearrangement joins TRBV24-1 to TRBJ1-2; TRBD1 matches 9 bases. The CDR3 has 15 amino acids. Germline loops: CDR1 KGHDR, CDR2 SFDVKD. The V and J ends lost 3 bases and 2 bases, in that order; junction bases with no gene match: 3. The CDR3 loop reads CATSDPGTGNYGYTF. Written as DNA, the CDR3 is TGTGCCACCAGTGATCCAGGGACAGGGAACTATGGCTACACCTTC.

Only one count was recorded for this clone. J is TRBJ2-1 and V is TRBV6-5; TRBD2 matches at 7 bases. This CDR3 is 14 amino acids long. V dropped 6 bases and J dropped 6; count of bases not matched to a gene: 8. The germline V gene encodes CDR1 MNHEY and CDR2 SVGAGI. CDR3 protein: CASRVGGRFNEQFF. The CDR3 nucleotides read TGTGCCAGCAGGGTAGGCGGGAGATTCAATGAGCAGTTCTTC.

The chain joins TRBV10-3 to TRBJ1-1; 8 positions match TRBD1. CDR1 is ENHRY and CDR2 is SYGVKD in the germline V gene. V was clipped by 4 bases and J by 5 bases; unmatched bases: 3. CDR3 length: 13 residues. The CDR3 reads CAISGTGTTEAFF. The CDR3, as DNA: TGTGCCATCAGTGGGACAGGGACAACTGAAGCTTTCTTT.

This clone has only one observation. The gene calls are TRBV23-1 and TRBJ2-1; D possibly corresponds to TRBD2 (6 bases). TRBV23-1 is placed among ORFs of uncertain function. The CDR3 loop spans 17 amino acids. Trimming cost V 1 base and J 3 bases, with 16 bases left between them. The CDR3: CASSQYPPGDRYNEQFF. The CDR3 DNA reads TGCGCCAGCAGTCAATACCCCCCGGGAGACCGCTACAATGAGCAGTTCTTC.

The J gene is TRBJ2-5, the V gene TRBV27, with 10 bases that match TRBD2. Unmatched junction bases numbered 5, after V lost 3 bases and J lost 4 bases. CDR3 length equals 15 residues. From germline, CDR1 is MNHEY and CDR2 SMNVEV (reference sequence). In nucleotides, the CDR3 is TGTGCCAGCAGTTTGAGCCTAGCGGGAGCAGAGACCCAGTACTTC. Protein sequence: CASSLSLAGAETQYF.

This clone showed up just once. The chain employs TRBV6-2 or TRBV6-3 and TRBJ2-7; 9 nucleotides align to TRBD2. V was clipped by 2 bases and J by 0 bases; unmatched bases: 11. This CDR3 has 18 amino acids. Germline V CDR1 and CDR2: MNHEY, SVGEGT. The CDR3 DNA is TGTGCCAGCAGTTACCACCGATCAAGCGGGAGGAGCTCCTACGAGCAGTACTTC. It yields the protein CASSYHRSSGRSSYEQYF.

The chain has TRBV4-3 and TRBJ2-7; 8 positions match TRBD1. J was trimmed by 2 bases and V by 0 bases; bases with no gene match: 6. In germline, CDR1 is LGHNA, CDR2 YSLEER. The CDR3 extends over 16 amino acids. In DNA form, the CDR3 reads TGCGCCAGCAGCCAAGACTCCCGGGACAGGCCCTACGAGCAGTACTTC. Translation: CASSQDSRDRPYEQYF.

The V and J genes are TRBV29-1 and TRBJ2-5; 8 bases are shared with TRBD2. The germline gives CDR1 SQVTM, CDR2 ANQGSEA. The trim removed 2 bases at V and 5 bases at J, leaving 7 bases unmatched. This CDR3 region has 14 residues. The CDR3 DNA sequence: TGCAGCGTTGAATCGGGTAGCGGGAAGGAGACCCAGTACTTC. It encodes CSVESGSGKETQYF.

CDR3 in DNA: TGTGCCAGCAGGGGGACAGGGAATAATGAAGCTTTCTTT. It encodes CASRGTGNNEAFF. The chain employs TRBV27 and TRBJ1-1; 9 bases agree with TRBD1. V gave up 6 bases and J gave up 7 bases; unmatched junction bases: 6. CDR1 is MNHEY and CDR2 is SMNVEV in the germline V gene (reference sequence). This CDR3 has 13 amino acids.

The chain combines TRBV28 with TRBJ1-4; D is possibly TRBD1 (5 bases). The V and J ends lost 6 bases and 6 bases respectively, with 11 bases between them. Per germline, CDR1 MDHEN and CDR2 SYDVKM. CDR3 length: 13 residues. CDR3 in amino acids: CASSTTQDEKLFF. CDR3 bases: TGTGCCAGCAGCACAACACAGGATGAAAAACTGTTTTTT.

This chain joins TRBV7-8 and TRBJ2-2, with 7 bases aligning to TRBD1. The V segment lost 1 base and the J segment 8 bases; nucleotides outside the gene matches: 1. CDR3 length: 13 residues. CDR1 is SGHVS, CDR2 FQNEAQ, per germline. The CDR3 DNA sequence: TGTGCCAGCAGCTTAGACAGGGGTGGGGAGCTGTTTTTT. Translated: CASSLDRGGELFF.

The CDR3 region has the DNA TGTGCCAGCAGCTTACCGGGACTAGCGGGAGGGCCCGGTGAGCAGTTCTTC. This codes for CASSLPGLAGGPGEQFF. The chain combines TRBV7-9 with TRBJ2-1, with 16 bases matching TRBD2. With 2 bases clipped from V and 9 bases from J, the junction kept 7 bases outside the gene matches. CDR1 is SEHNR, CDR2 FQNEAQ, per germline (reference sequence). This CDR3 contains 17 residues.

This chain joins TRBV6-6 and TRBJ2-5; 8 nucleotides align to TRBD1. V was pared by 5 bases and J by 2 bases, with 4 bases of the junction left unmatched. The CDR3 has 14 residues. Germline values: CDR1 MNHNY, CDR2 SVGAGI (reference sequence). CDR3 region: CASSKGQVQETQYF. The CDR3 bases are TGTGCCAGCAGTAAGGGACAGGTTCAAGAGACCCAGTACTTC.

The chain links TRBV4-2 to TRBJ1-4; 10 bases agree with TRBD1. The CDR3 runs 16 residues. The ends lost 0 bases at V and 5 bases at J; junction bases unmatched: 3. Germline V CDR1 and CDR2: LGHNA, YNFKEQ. The CDR3 DNA reads as TGTGCCAGCAGCCAAGATGGGACAGGGGACAATGAAAAACTGTTTTTT. Its translation is CASSQDGTGDNEKLFF.

This chain joins TRBV5-5 and TRBJ2-2, with 14 bases aligning to TRBD2. V shed 4 bases and J 6 bases; nucleotides not matched to a gene: 5. The germline V gene encodes CDR1 SGHKS and CDR2 YYEKEE (reference sequence). The CDR3 runs to 16 residues. CDR3 amino acids: CASSGRLAGGAGELFF. Here the CDR3 DNA reads TGTGCCAGCAGCGGTCGACTAGCGGGAGGGGCCGGGGAGCTGTTTTTT.

The chain recombines TRBV7-8 with TRBJ2-1; TRBD2 agrees at 9 bases. After removal of 6 bases from V and 10 bases from J, the junction contained 13 bases not matched to a gene. The CDR3 sequence is 15 residues long. The germline gives CDR1 SGHVS, CDR2 FQNEAQ. CDR3 sequence: CASRPSGRQFGEQFF. The CDR3 region has the DNA TGTGCCAGCAGACCGAGCGGGAGGCAATTCGGCGAGCAGTTCTTC.

The V gene is TRBV4-3, the J gene TRBJ1-3; D remains ambiguous. The CDR3 loop spans 17 amino acids. V shed 0 bases and J shed 3 bases, with 15 bases lying between them. Looked up from germline, CDR1 is LGHNA and CDR2 is YSLEER. CDR3 amino acids: CASSQDLGRIIGNTIYF. In nucleotides, the CDR3 is TGCGCCAGCAGCCAAGATCTCGGCAGGATAATTGGAAACACCATATATTTT.

The chain employs TRBV6-2 or TRBV6-3 and TRBJ2-7, with 7 bases that match TRBD1. Germline loops: CDR1 MNHEY, CDR2 SVGEGT. CDR3 length equals 18 residues. J was trimmed by 5 bases and V by 4 bases; bases with no gene match: 20. In nucleotides, the CDR3 is TGTGCCAGCAGTTCCTCTTTCACTCTGACAGGGCATTCCAACGAGCAGTACTTC. Protein sequence: CASSSSFTLTGHSNEQYF.

The rearrangement uses TRBV4-3 and TRBJ2-5, with 8 bases matching TRBD2. Trimming cost V 1 base and J 2 bases; bases outside gene matches: 6. The CDR3 extends over 16 amino acids. CDR1 is LGHNA, CDR2 YSLEER, per germline. The CDR3 coding sequence is TGCGCCAGCAGCCAAGGCCAACTAGCGGAACAAGAGACCCAGTACTTC. Protein sequence: CASSQGQLAEQETQYF.

This clone was seen once. DNA of the CDR3: TGTGCCAGCAGCATAGTCGGGAGGGCGGGGACCGGGGAGCTGTTTTTT. Amino acid sequence: CASSIVGRAGTGELFF. The chain uses TRBV5-4 and TRBJ2-2, with 8 bases identical to TRBD2. The V and J ends lost 4 bases and 5 bases, in that order; junction bases with no gene match: 10. The germline V gene encodes CDR1 SGHNT and CDR2 YYREEE (reference sequence). The CDR3 contains 16 residues.

The chain carries TRBV20-1 and TRBJ1-2; D is unresolved. This CDR3 contains 11 residues. Trimming stripped 4 bases from V and 5 bases from J, with 8 bases between. Germline V gene lookup returns CDR1 DFQATT and CDR2 SNEGSKA (reference sequence). The DNA of the CDR3 is TGCAGTGCTAAGGGAGAATATGGCTACACCTTC. Translation: CSAKGEYGYTF.

The chain joins TRBV28 to TRBJ1-1, with D perhaps matching TRBD1 (5 bases). The germline CDR1 and CDR2 sequences are MDHEN and SYDVKM. V shed 6 bases and J shed 10 bases, with 18 bases lying between them. The CDR3 totals 13 residues. The CDR3 reads CASSPRAAGVAFF. CDR3 nucleotides: TGTGCCAGCAGCCCCAGGGCCGCGGGGGTAGCTTTCTTT.

The chain carries TRBV5-6 and TRBJ2-5; D may be TRBD2 (6 bases). The CDR3 runs to 13 residues. Germline CDR1 is SGHDT and CDR2 is YYEEEE. V was cut by 0 bases and J by 3 bases, with 6 bases left in between. CDR3 sequence reads: CASSLGGEETQYF. Here the CDR3 DNA reads TGTGCCAGCAGCTTGGGCGGGGAAGAGACCCAGTACTTC.